The present entry profiles one T cell receptor (beta chain) with its context. Antigen: not known. This entry comes from a study of cytomegalovirus exposure and HLA in healthy donors. The PCR contained 60 Vbeta and 13 Jbeta primers. The authors' processing: Unique TCR beta chains numbered approximately 76 million in a later analysis, with some 9.9 million shared. Only in-frame clones appear in the TCRdb table, and some are missing; sequencing was by immunoSEQ multiplex PCR. That table furnishes V, J and clone size, whereas the DNA furnished D and trimming. The sample consists of 120,000 or so clones, approximately 84% of them appearing once. Per germline, CDR1 MNHEY and CDR2 SMNVEV (reference sequence). This CDR3 has 15 amino acids. The V segment lost 0 bases and the J segment 2 bases; nucleotides outside the gene matches: 2. Findings of the study overall: Among the sequence variants, a highly shared cluster was likely an artifact of sequencing. The study found most TCR sequences rare, yet found some public TCRs in many donors. Later analysis suggested links between common viral pathogens and several top significant clusters.

The chain carries TRBV27 and TRBJ2-7; 9 bases match TRBD2. Sequencing used PBMCs. The source of this sequence is a young man in good health and CMV-seropositive. For the CDR3, the DNA is TGTGCCAGCAGTTTATCGCTAGCGGGGCCCTACGAGCAGTACTTC. It codes for CASSLSLAGPYEQYF.